This entry lists 23 T cell receptor beta chains sequenced from one sample in a study of OX40 agonist ivuxolimab in advanced cancers. Measured with immunoSEQ multiplex PCR; TCRdb has only the in-frame clones, and not every one. The table has over 35,000 clones, 89% seen once; the top ten hold approximately 46%. The material was CD4+ or CD8+ T cells sorted from blood, obtained in a trial of the OX40 agonist ivuxolimab. The receptors were sampled from an adult with an advanced solid tumor such as melanoma, head and neck, liver or kidney cancer.

This clone was observed a handful of times. V gene TRBV6-1 combines with J gene TRBJ1-6; D not resolved. Germline CDR1 and CDR2: MNHNS and SASEGT. CDR3 length: 15 residues. Trimming removed 2 bases at V and 3 bases at J, with 8 bases between. The CDR3 nucleotides are TGTGCCAGCAGTGAAAGGCCAGACTATAATTCACCCCTCCACTTT. Translation gives CASSERPDYNSPLHF.

The chain is built from TRBV27 and TRBJ2-6, with D perhaps TRBD2 (6 bases). Trimming removed 6 bases from V and 0 bases from J, with 9 bases in between. This CDR3 region has 15 residues. Germline-derived CDR1 and CDR2 are MNHEY and SMNVEV (reference sequence). CDR3 sequence (DNA): TGTGCCAGCAGGATCGGGGGCTCTGGGGCCAACGTCCTGACTTTC. Translating it yields CASRIGGSGANVLTF.

V gene TRBV5-1 combines with J gene TRBJ2-3, with D possibly called TRBD1 or TRBD2 (5 bases each). Trimming shortened V by 4 bases and J by 8 bases, and 11 bases separated the two germline ends. CDR3 size: 12 residues. The germline V gene encodes CDR1 SGHRS and CDR2 YFSETQ. The CDR3 region is CASSGTAGTQYF. The CDR3 DNA sequence: TGCGCCAGCAGCGGGACGGCGGGTACGCAGTATTTT.

The chain uses TRBV7-3 and TRBJ1-1; TRBD1 might be the D (6 bases). V was pared by 6 bases and J by 1 base, with 15 bases between. This CDR3 has 15 residues. The germline V gene has CDR1 SGHTA and CDR2 FQGTGA. CDR3 amino acids: CASRFIRGTNTEAFF. Written as DNA, the CDR3 is TGTGCCAGCAGGTTTATCAGGGGCACGAACACTGAAGCTTTCTTT.

The chain couples TRBV29-1 to TRBJ2-7; 8 bases agree with TRBD2. V trimming: 6 bases; J trimming: 0 bases; junction bases outside the gene matches: 19. The CDR3 spans 18 residues. Germline loops: CDR1 SQVTM, CDR2 ANQGSEA. The CDR3 DNA reads TGCAGCGTCGCCGGGGGGGCCCCTGATCAACTCCTCTCCTACGAGCAGTACTTC. Translation: CSVAGGAPDQLLSYEQYF.

The gene calls are TRBV28 and TRBJ2-1, with D unclear. CDR3 length equals 12 residues. Germline V gene lookup returns CDR1 MDHEN and CDR2 SYDVKM. V was cut by 2 bases and J by 2 bases, with 1 base left in between. The CDR3 spells CASSLAYNEQFF. The CDR3 DNA sequence: TGTGCCAGCAGTTTAGCCTACAATGAGCAGTTCTTC.

The chain has TRBV5-5 and TRBJ2-7; 8 bases align to TRBD1. The CDR3 covers 14 residues. V gave up 0 bases and J gave up 3 bases; unmatched junction bases: 2. CDR1 and CDR2 (germline): SGHKS, YYEKEE (reference sequence). The CDR3 sequence is CASSLATGGYEQYF. DNA of the CDR3: TGTGCCAGCAGCTTGGCCACAGGGGGCTACGAGCAGTACTTC.

This clone occurred a few times. The chain carries TRBV20-1 and TRBJ1-2; no firm D call. Looked up from germline, CDR1 is DFQATT and CDR2 is SNEGSKA (reference sequence). CDR3 length: 9 amino acids. Deletions cut 5 bases from V and 6 bases from J, with 4 bases between. Here the CDR3 reads CSAVDGYTF. The CDR3 coding sequence is TGCAGTGCTGTGGATGGCTACACCTTC.

The chain couples TRBV6-6 to TRBJ1-5; D not certain. The germline V gene encodes CDR1 MNHNY and CDR2 SVGAGI (reference sequence). This CDR3 is built from 13 residues. V gave up 5 bases and J gave up 6 bases, with 11 bases separating them. CDR3 bases: TGTGCCAGCAGTCACACGGTTCTTCAGCCCCAGCATTTT. Translation gives CASSHTVLQPQHF.

This chain links TRBV2 with TRBJ1-3, with 9 bases aligning to TRBD1. V lost 6 bases to trimming and J lost 4 bases; unmatched junction nucleotides: 10. Germline values: CDR1 SNHLY, CDR2 FYNNEI. The CDR3 has 16 amino acids. The CDR3 DNA reads as TGTGCCAGCAGCGACCCCGGACAGGGGCTGGGAAACACCATATATTTT. It yields the protein CASSDPGQGLGNTIYF.

This rearrangement joins TRBV11-2 to TRBJ2-5, with TRBD2 matching over 7 bases. The germline CDR1 and CDR2 sequences are SGHAT and FQNNGV. The trim removed 1 base at V and 3 bases at J, leaving 5 bases unmatched. The CDR3 spans 15 residues. The chain's CDR3 is CASSLGGLKKETQYF. CDR3 DNA: TGTGCCAGCAGCTTAGGGGGACTAAAAAAAGAGACCCAGTACTTC.

The chain is built from TRBV9 and TRBJ2-3, with a tentative D call TRBD1 (6 bases). Germline V gene sequence: CDR1 SGDLS, CDR2 YYNGEE. The CDR3 loop spans 15 amino acids. V lost 4 bases and J lost 0, with 12 bases in between. The DNA of the CDR3 is TGTGCCAGCAGCCCTTACCAGGGGAGCACAGATACGCAGTATTTT. Translated: CASSPYQGSTDTQYF.

V gene TRBV6-1 combines with J gene TRBJ2-3; a possible D gene is TRBD2 (6 bases). Germline V CDR1 and CDR2: MNHNS, SASEGT. The ends were cut back, 2 bases at V and 2 bases at J, with 17 bases in the middle. This CDR3 contains 17 residues. The CDR3 loop reads CASSELAGPTLTDTQYF. CDR3 sequence (DNA): TGTGCCAGCAGTGAACTGGCGGGGCCTACCCTCACAGATACGCAGTATTTT.

The chain couples TRBV5-6 to TRBJ2-1; 8 bases line up with TRBD1. The germline V gene has CDR1 SGHDT and CDR2 YYEEEE. Trimming at V came to 0 bases and at J to 4 bases, leaving 3 bases not matched to a gene. The CDR3 is 15 residues long. CDR3 sequence: CASSLVQGGYNEQFF. The CDR3 DNA is TGTGCCAGCAGCTTGGTACAGGGGGGTTACAATGAGCAGTTCTTC.

The V gene is TRBV19, the J gene TRBJ1-2, with 9 nucleotides matching TRBD1. The CDR3 totals 16 residues. Germline V gene lookup returns CDR1 LNHDA and CDR2 SQIVND (reference sequence). Trimming took 8 bases from V and 5 from J; bases not matched to a gene: 15. CDR3 sequence (DNA): TGTGCCAGTGACATCGATGGGACAGGGATAAGTTATGGCTACACCTTC. It specifies CASDIDGTGISYGYTF.

The chain couples TRBV19 to TRBJ2-3, with D hard to call. The germline CDR1 and CDR2 sequences are LNHDA and SQIVND (reference sequence). The CDR3 length is 13 residues. Deletions cut 3 bases from V and 6 bases from J, with 10 bases between. The CDR3 sequence is CASSMIPWDTQYF. CDR3 coding DNA: TGTGCCAGTAGTATGATCCCGTGGGATACGCAGTATTTT. The full variable domain, its missing parts supplied by reference TRBV19 and TRBJ2-3, is DGGITQSPKYLFRKEGQNVTLSCEQNLNHDAMYWYRQDPGQGLRLIYYSQIVNDFQKGDIAEGYSVSREKKESFPLTVTSAQKNPTAFYLCASSMIPWDTQYFGPGTRLTVL.

J is TRBJ2-7 and V is TRBV4-2; 9 bases map to TRBD2. The CDR3 has 15 amino acids. Germline V gene lookup returns CDR1 LGHNA and CDR2 YNFKEQ. V lost 1 base and J lost 3; bases outside the gene matches: 4. The CDR3 sequence: CASSQAMTSGYEQYF. The CDR3 bases are TGTGCCAGCAGCCAAGCAATGACTAGCGGCTACGAGCAGTACTTC.

This CDR3 is CASSSDRAGNQPQHF. CDR3 sequence (DNA): TGTGCCAGCAGCTCGGACAGGGCTGGCAATCAGCCCCAGCATTTT. The J gene is TRBJ1-5, the V gene TRBV7-9; 8 bases align to TRBD1. Germline trimming cut 4 bases from V and 2 bases from J; bases unmatched to any gene: 4. This CDR3 has 15 amino acids. Germline CDR1 is SEHNR and CDR2 is FQNEAQ (reference sequence).

CDR3 nucleotides: TGTGCCTGGTCCGTTGACAGCTACAATCAGCCCCAGCATTTT. Amino acids: CAWSVDSYNQPQHF. This sequence joins TRBV30 and TRBJ1-5; possible D gene TRBD1, 5 bases. Trimming took off 5 bases at V and 3 bases at J, with 14 bases between the two ends. The CDR3 is 14 residues long. Germline CDR1 reads GTSNPN; CDR2 reads SVGIG (reference sequence).

The CDR3 region is CASSVGQGSYEQYF. CDR3 nucleotide sequence: TGTGCCAGCAGTGTCGGACAGGGGTCGTACGAGCAGTACTTC. The rearrangement uses TRBV2 and TRBJ2-7; 9 nucleotides line up with TRBD1. The germline CDR1 and CDR2 sequences are SNHLY and FYNNEI. This CDR3 comprises 14 residues. Germline trimming cut 4 bases from V and 4 bases from J; bases unmatched to any gene: 5.

The chain has TRBV19 and TRBJ2-3; 9 bases fit TRBD1. Germline values: CDR1 LNHDA, CDR2 SQIVND (reference sequence). The CDR3 extends over 16 amino acids. Trimming cost V 8 bases and J 3 bases; bases outside gene matches: 12. CDR3 sequence (DNA): TGTGCCAGTCTGCCTCGACAGGGGGAGGAAACAGATACGCAGTATTTT. The encoded protein is CASLPRQGEETDTQYF.

This clone has only one observation. This rearrangement joins TRBV15 to TRBJ2-4; D is perhaps TRBD1 (5 bases). This CDR3 comprises 13 residues. In germline, CDR1 is LNHNV, CDR2 YYDKDF (reference sequence). Deletions cut 4 bases from V and 6 bases from J, with 10 bases between. CDR3 sequence reads: CATSTVDRNIQYF. CDR3 DNA sequence: TGTGCCACCAGCACAGTAGACAGAAACATTCAGTACTTC. Filled out from reference TRBV15 and TRBJ2-4, the complete variable domain reads DAMVIQNPRYQVTQFGKPVTLSCSQTLNHNVMYWYQQKSSQAPKLLFHYYDKDFNNEADTPDNFQSRRPNTSFCFLDIRSPGLGDTAMYLCATSTVDRNIQYFGAGTRLSVL.

This sequence joins TRBV19 and TRBJ2-2; D is unresolved. The V gene's germline CDR1 is LNHDA and CDR2 SQIVND (reference sequence). The CDR3 loop spans 11 amino acids. The V end lost 7 bases, the J end lost 5 bases, and 5 bases lay between the germline ends. CDR3 amino acids: CASTGTGELFF. Here the CDR3 DNA reads TGTGCCAGTACCGGGACCGGGGAGCTGTTTTTT.